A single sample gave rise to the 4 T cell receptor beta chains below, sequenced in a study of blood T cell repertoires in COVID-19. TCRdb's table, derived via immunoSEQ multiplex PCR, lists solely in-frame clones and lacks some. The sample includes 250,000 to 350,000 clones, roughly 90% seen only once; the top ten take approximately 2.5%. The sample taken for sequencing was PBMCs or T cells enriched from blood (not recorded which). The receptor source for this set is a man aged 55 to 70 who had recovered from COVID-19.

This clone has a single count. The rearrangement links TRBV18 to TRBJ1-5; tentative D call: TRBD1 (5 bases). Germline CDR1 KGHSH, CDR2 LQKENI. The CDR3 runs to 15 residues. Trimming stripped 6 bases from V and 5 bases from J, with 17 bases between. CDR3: CASSETLGGDQPQHF. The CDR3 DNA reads TGTGCCAGCTCGGAAACCTTGGGGGGAGATCAGCCCCAGCATTTT.

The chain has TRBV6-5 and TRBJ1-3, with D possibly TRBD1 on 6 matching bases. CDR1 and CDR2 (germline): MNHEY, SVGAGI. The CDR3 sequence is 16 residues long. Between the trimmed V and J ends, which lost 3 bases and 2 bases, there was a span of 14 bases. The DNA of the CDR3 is TGTGCCAGCAGTTATAAGGGGGGGGAGCCTGGAAACACCATATATTTT. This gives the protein CASSYKGGEPGNTIYF.

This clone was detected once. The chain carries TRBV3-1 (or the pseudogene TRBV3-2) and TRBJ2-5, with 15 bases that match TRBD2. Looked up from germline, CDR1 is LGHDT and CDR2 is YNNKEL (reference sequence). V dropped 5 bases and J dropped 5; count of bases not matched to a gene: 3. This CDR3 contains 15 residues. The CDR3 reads CASSGLAGGLETQYF. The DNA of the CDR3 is TGTGCCAGCAGCGGACTAGCGGGGGGGCTTGAGACCCAGTACTTC.

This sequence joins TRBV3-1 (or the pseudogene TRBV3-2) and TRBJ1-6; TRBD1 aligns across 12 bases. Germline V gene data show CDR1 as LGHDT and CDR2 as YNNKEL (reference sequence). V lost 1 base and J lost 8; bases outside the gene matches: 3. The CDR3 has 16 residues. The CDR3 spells CASSQAGTGGDSPLHF. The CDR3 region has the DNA TGTGCCAGCAGCCAAGCCGGGACAGGGGGCGATTCACCCCTCCACTTT.